This T cell receptor beta chain appears in the sequencing data of a study of T cell responses to AZD1222 COVID-19 vaccine. Germline CDR1 KGHSH, CDR2 LQKENI. V dropped 4 bases and J dropped 0 bases, with 4 bases sitting between them. The CDR3 extends over 14 amino acids. Details on this clone: Its antigen is not identified.

The study, taken as a whole, reports: Donor demographics were predominantly white British with a female majority; clonal diversity may be underestimated. Of the AZD1222 recipients, only five to seven were seropositive at baseline. With two AZD1222 doses given, Spike-specific TCR breadth and depth both rose.

The table came from immunoSEQ multiplex PCR; TCRdb's copy has only in-frame clones and leaves some out. The sample lists 150,000 to 200,000 clones, 90% to 95% occurring once. The chain employs TRBV18 and TRBJ2-6; D is uncertain. The TCR originated in an adult in good health. The sequencing here drew on peripheral blood, taken on day 0 of AZD1222 vaccination. The CDR3 region is CASSLPSGANVLTF. CDR3 nucleotide sequence: TGTGCCAGCTCACTTCCCTCTGGGGCCAACGTCCTGACTTTC.